The 21 T cell receptor beta chains in this list originate from one sample, sequenced in a study of blood T cell repertoires in COVID-19. Some clones are missing from TCRdb's copy, which holds only in-frame ones; the method was immunoSEQ multiplex PCR. The sample yields about 38,000 clones, 90% seen once. Sample: peripheral blood. All receptors derive from a man aged 60-69 years with active or convalescent COVID-19.

V is TRBV30 and J is TRBJ2-1; D gene unclear. The V and J ends lost 3 bases and 0 bases respectively, with 15 bases between them. CDR3 length: 16 amino acids. Germline CDR1 is GTSNPN and CDR2 is SVGIG (reference sequence). In nucleotides, the CDR3 is TGTGCCTGGAGGAGATCGAAGCAAAGCTCCTACAATGAGCAGTTCTTC. This sequence encodes CAWRRSKQSSYNEQFF.

The chain links TRBV27 to TRBJ1-5; no clear D gene. This CDR3 contains 12 residues. Germline CDR1 and CDR2: MNHEY and SMNVEV (reference sequence). With 11 bases removed from V and 4 bases from J, the gap between germline ends came to 12 bases. The CDR3 DNA sequence: TGTGCCGTAGGGAGACCGAATCAGCCCCAGCATTTT. Protein sequence: CAVGRPNQPQHF.

CDR3 in amino acids: CASSQDETGEGVEAFF. The CDR3 region has the DNA TGTGCCAGCAGCCAAGATGAGACAGGGGAGGGAGTTGAAGCTTTCTTT. The chain is built from TRBV3-1 (or the pseudogene TRBV3-2) and TRBJ1-1; TRBD1 aligns across 8 bases. Per germline, CDR1 LGHDT and CDR2 YNNKEL (reference sequence). V lost 0 bases to trimming and J lost 7 bases; unmatched junction nucleotides: 10. This CDR3 is built from 16 residues.

The chain employs TRBV18 and TRBJ2-4; 8 nucleotides align to TRBD1. V trimming: 3 bases; J trimming: 6 bases; junction bases outside the gene matches: 10. There are 16 residues in the CDR3. Germline values: CDR1 KGHSH, CDR2 LQKENI. The CDR3 here is CASSPDRTGSGNIQYF. CDR3 DNA sequence: TGTGCCAGCTCACCGGACCGGACAGGGAGCGGAAACATTCAGTACTTC.

The chain has TRBV25-1 and TRBJ1-1, with a tentative D call TRBD1 (5 bases). The CDR3 contains 16 residues. Germline CDR1 MGHDK, CDR2 SYGVNS. Trimming removed 4 bases from V and 5 bases from J, with 20 bases in between. CDR3 bases: TGTGCCAGCAGTGGAATCAATAAGGGGAAAGGGACTGAAGCTTTCTTT. Translation: CASSGINKGKGTEAFF.

V and J are TRBV28 and TRBJ1-2, with D maybe TRBD1 (6 bases). V was shortened by 5 bases and J by 8 bases, with 15 bases between the two germline ends. CDR1 and CDR2 (germline): MDHEN, SYDVKM. The CDR3 is made up of 13 amino acids. In DNA form, the CDR3 reads TGTGCCAGCAGTACAGGGAGAGTAGGCGGCTACACCTTC. It translates to CASSTGRVGGYTF.

This clone was recorded a few times. The chain combines TRBV2 with TRBJ2-5; unclear D gene. This CDR3 comprises 16 residues. Trimming cost V 1 base and J 2 bases, with 14 bases left between them. CDR1 SNHLY and CDR2 FYNNEI come from the germline V gene. DNA for the CDR3: TGTGCCAGCAGTGAAGACAGCATTTTTATACAAGAGACCCAGTACTTC. Its protein product is CASSEDSIFIQETQYF.

This chain connects TRBV14 to TRBJ2-5; D may be TRBD1 (5 bases). There are 15 residues in the CDR3. Germline V gene lookup returns CDR1 SGHDN and CDR2 FVKESK. V was cut by 3 bases and J by 5 bases, with 16 bases left in between. In DNA form, the CDR3 reads TGTGCCAGCAGCCAGGACATTGGCTCTGGGGAGACCCAGTACTTC. Protein: CASSQDIGSGETQYF.

V and J are TRBV2 and TRBJ1-2; no definite D call. This CDR3 is built from 17 residues. From germline, CDR1 is SNHLY and CDR2 FYNNEI. Trimming pared 4 bases from V and 7 bases from J, leaving 25 bases between. The CDR3 DNA reads TGTGCCAGCAGTGCCCGTGCCACGGTGCCCCGTAGCCGTGGCTACACCTTC. This encodes CASSARATVPRSRGYTF.

The J gene is TRBJ2-7, the V gene TRBV27; D call uncertain. Between the trimmed V and J ends, which lost 6 bases and 1 base, there was a span of 10 bases. The germline gives CDR1 MNHEY, CDR2 SMNVEV (reference sequence). The length of the CDR3 is 13 residues. The CDR3 DNA follows: TGTGCCAGCAGGATGACTGCATCCTACGAGCAGTACTTC. It translates to CASRMTASYEQYF.

The CDR3 coding sequence is TGTGCCAGCAGCCAAGAGGGTCACAAAGAGACCCAGTACTTC. Protein sequence: CASSQEGHKETQYF. The chain employs TRBV27 and TRBJ2-5, with D perhaps matching TRBD2 (5 bases). The CDR3 totals 14 residues. Germline V gives CDR1 MNHEY, CDR2 SMNVEV (reference sequence). Trimming left V 6 bases short and J 3 bases short, with 14 bases between.

V gene TRBV7-9 combines with J gene TRBJ2-7, with 7 bases aligning to TRBD2. Per germline, CDR1 SEHNR and CDR2 FQNEAQ (reference sequence). This CDR3 comprises 15 residues. The junction had 6 bases not matched to a gene; V was cut back by 2 bases and J by 2 bases. The CDR3 DNA is TGTGCCAGCAGCTTAAATCCTAGCGGTACCTACGAGCAGTACTTC. It is translated as CASSLNPSGTYEQYF.

The chain employs TRBV18 and TRBJ2-5; D perhaps matches TRBD1 (8 bases). CDR1 is KGHSH, CDR2 LQKENI, per germline. Trimming stripped 5 bases from V and 4 bases from J, with 17 bases between. The CDR3 sequence is 15 residues long. The CDR3 loop reads CASSTGQGGGETQYF. The CDR3, as DNA: TGTGCCAGCTCAACCGGACAGGGAGGGGGAGAGACCCAGTACTTC.

The rearrangement uses TRBV6-5 and TRBJ2-6; D gene unclear. The CDR3 has 15 residues. Germline V lookup: CDR1 MNHEY, CDR2 SVGAGI. V lost 6 bases and J 0 bases, leaving 9 bases between the germline ends. CDR3 nucleotides: TGTGCCAGCAGAGCCGAGAGCTCTGGGGCCAACGTCCTGACTTTC. Translating gives CASRAESSGANVLTF.

V usage is TRBV19 and J usage is TRBJ1-2; tentatively, D is TRBD1 (5 bases). V lost 0 bases to trimming and J lost 7 bases, with 12 bases between them. Germline CDR1 LNHDA, CDR2 SQIVND (reference sequence). This CDR3 contains 14 residues. CDR3 coding DNA: TGTGCCAGTAGTATAGAGGGGCGACCTTTTGGCTACACCTTC. It encodes CASSIEGRPFGYTF.

The chain carries TRBV5-1 and TRBJ1-6; D perhaps matches TRBD1 (6 bases). Trimming removed 4 bases from V and 2 bases from J, with 10 bases in between. CDR1 is SGHRS, CDR2 YFSETQ, per germline. The CDR3 spans 15 residues. CDR3 sequence: CASSEGGPYNSPLHF. The CDR3 DNA sequence: TGCGCCAGCAGCGAGGGGGGGCCCTATAATTCACCCCTCCACTTT.

The V and J genes are TRBV9 and TRBJ2-1, with 7 bases identical to TRBD2. This CDR3 has 12 amino acids. Losses at the gene ends were 2 bases for V and 10 bases for J; bases not matched to a gene: 3. The germline CDR1 and CDR2 sequences are SGDLS and YYNGEE. The CDR3 region is CASSVGGLEQFF. As DNA, the CDR3 is TGTGCCAGCAGCGTGGGGGGGTTAGAGCAGTTCTTC.

The chain employs TRBV18 and TRBJ2-6, with 12 positions matching TRBD1. Germline CDR1 is KGHSH and CDR2 is LQKENI. The CDR3 totals 17 residues. Trimming took 8 bases from V and 4 from J; bases not matched to a gene: 9. The CDR3 DNA is TGTGCCAGCCGACCGGGACAGGGGGCATCGGGGGCCAACGTCCTGACTTTC. It yields the protein CASRPGQGASGANVLTF. The whole variable domain, remainder taken from reference TRBV18 and TRBJ2-6, is NAGVMQNPRHLVRRRGQEARLRCSPMKGHSHVYWYRQLPEEGLKFMVYLQKENIIDESGMPKERFSAEFPKEGPSILRIQQVVRGDSAAYFCASRPGQGASGANVLTFGAGSRLTVL.

J is TRBJ1-3 and V is TRBV9; no clear D gene. Trimming removed 0 bases from V and 1 base from J, with 8 bases in between. The CDR3 totals 15 residues. The germline V gene encodes CDR1 SGDLS and CDR2 YYNGEE. The CDR3 sequence: CASSVAGLSGNTIYF. Written as DNA, the CDR3 is TGTGCCAGCAGCGTAGCGGGGTTATCTGGAAACACCATATATTTT.

The V and J genes are TRBV5-6 and TRBJ2-2; 9 bases are a match to TRBD1. Looked up from germline, CDR1 is SGHDT and CDR2 is YYEEEE. The CDR3 totals 18 residues. Losses at the gene ends were 3 bases for V and 6 bases for J; bases not matched to a gene: 15. The CDR3 DNA sequence: TGTGCCAGCAGCTACGGGCCCCTGGGACAGGGTCGGGCCGGGGAGCTGTTTTTT. Its protein product is CASSYGPLGQGRAGELFF.

This rearrangement joins TRBV2 to TRBJ2-3, with TRBD1 matching 7 bases. The germline V gene has CDR1 SNHLY and CDR2 FYNNEI. The V segment lost 4 bases and the J segment 10 bases; nucleotides outside the gene matches: 8. There are 13 residues in the CDR3. The DNA for the CDR3 is TGTGCCAGCAGTGGCCGACAGGGCGCCCCGCAGTATTTT. Protein sequence: CASSGRQGAPQYF.